Described below is a single T cell receptor (beta chain) sequence and its context. Its antigen is still unknown. The data are from a study of shared clonotypes between healthy human individuals. Division of CD4+ cells produced a CD45RA+ naive subset and a CD45RA-negative memory subset. CDR3 length equals 18 residues. Losses at the gene ends were 2 bases for V and 0 bases for J; bases not matched to a gene: 10. Germline V gives CDR1 SGHAT, CDR2 FQNNGV. Sequencing used immunoSEQ multiplex PCR; TCRdb keeps in-frame clones, though not all of them. The table has 300,000 to 400,000 clones, about 74% seen once. Points from the study as a whole: The donor pool, a small one, limited the genetic and exposure-history diversity represented. Sharing across a handful of donors was seen in around 5% of naive CD4 clonotypes.

Sequencing used memory CD4+ T cells sorted from blood. The sample's subset: CD45RA-negative fraction. This chain uses TRBV11-2 with TRBJ2-3; 8 nucleotides match TRBD2. The TCR was taken from a man aged 30 to 39 in good health. CDR3 protein: CASSLPSGSFTSTDTQYF. CDR3 nucleotides: TGTGCCAGCAGCTTACCAAGCGGGAGTTTTACTAGCACAGATACGCAGTATTTT.